The entry that follows covers one TCR beta chain sequence. The target antigen is unknown. Reverse transcribing all isolated RNA meant expressed TCRB transcripts were sequenced. Assay: immunoSEQ multiplex PCR; the TCRdb copy retains only in-frame clones and omits some. The sample gives about 350,000 clones, about 20% of which show up once; around 0.044% is in the top ten. This sample is drawn from a study of beta chain features in type 1 diabetes. Study outcomes and limitations: Moderate yet significant TCRB CDR3 shortening was seen in Type 1 diabetes patients in all four CD4+ subsets. A closer apparent resemblance between naive, central memory and Treg TCRB repertoires was seen in patients than in healthy donors.

Trimming cost V 8 bases and J 1 base, with 14 bases left between them. The CDR3 totals 14 residues. Germline CDR1 is SNHLY and CDR2 is FYNNEI. The chain combines TRBV2 with TRBJ1-1, with D unclear. The specimen sequenced was naive CD4+ T cells from blood. This receptor was identified in a woman younger than 30 in good health. The CDR3 DNA sequence: TGTGCCAGCTCGGCGGAAGCCTCGAACACTGAAGCTTTCTTT. Protein product: CASSAEASNTEAFF.